The clone carrying this TCR beta chain was detected only a few times. TCR beta CDR3 regions were amplified from RNA transcripts. TCR CDR3 regions were first amplified by RT-PCR with HTBI primers. Each CDR3 protein is one row after TCRdb ran MiXCR on the multiplex PCR reads. The data hold more than 550,000 distinct CDR3 sequences, with 15% to 20% observed a single time. The sample belongs to a study of T cells in Graves' hyperthyroidism and ophthalmopathy. The CDR3 consists of 18 residues. Trimming removed 0 bases at V and 2 bases at J, with 22 bases between. CDR1 is DFQATT and CDR2 is SNEGSKA in the germline V gene (reference sequence).

V gene TRBV20-1 combines with J gene TRBJ2-5; D remains unclear. The receptor was derived from a woman in her fifties or sixties with Graves' hyperthyroidism that later progressed to Graves' ophthalmopathy. Sequencing used blood. The CDR3 is CSARDLPNRISKQETQYF. CDR3 sequence (DNA): TGCAGTGCTAGAGACCTGCCAAATAGGATTTCGAAACAAGAGACCCAGTACTTC.